This TCR beta chain is drawn from a study of blood T cell repertoires in COVID-19. Study-wide background: T cells, B-cell-depleted T cells, or PBMCs supplied cDNA or gDNA.

Cohort allocation depended upon clinical history that participants reported. The CDR3 contains 14 residues. The germline gives CDR1 SGHKS, CDR2 YYEKEE (reference sequence). V lost 0 bases and J 3 bases, leaving 9 bases between the germline ends. TCRdb's table, derived via immunoSEQ multiplex PCR, lists solely in-frame clones and lacks some. The table records over 200,000 clones, about 90% of them present only once. V usage is TRBV5-5 and J usage is TRBJ1-2; no clear D. Sequenced input: PBMCs or T cells enriched from blood (not recorded which). The sequence was obtained from a human donor in a cohort exposed to, infected with or recovered from COVID-19 (not recorded which). The donor label of this sample is uncertain. The CDR3 loop is CASSLDVGDYGYTF. In DNA, the CDR3 is TGTGCCAGCAGCTTGGACGTGGGCGACTATGGCTACACCTTC.